The 20 T cell receptor beta chains listed next were all sequenced from one sample in a study of CD8+CD57+ T cells in acquired aplastic anemia. TCR beta VDJ combinations and CDR3 sequences were profiled from genomic DNA. Each CDR3 protein is one row after TCRdb ran MiXCR on the reads. This sample has roughly 250,000 distinct CDR3 sequences, with more than 45% found just once. Patients picked for sequencing had shown CD8+CD57+ cell expansion detected by flow cytometry. The sample comprised sorted CD4+, CD8+, or CD8+CD57+ T cells (not recorded which) from PBMCs. All receptors come from a human donor with aplastic anemia.

The CDR3 loop is CARRTDLNQPQHF. The DNA of the CDR3 is TGTGCCAGGAGGACAGACCTCAATCAGCCCCAGCATTTT. The V call is TRBV24-1, the J call TRBJ1-5; TRBD1 might be the D (6 bases). The CDR3 covers 13 residues. CDR1 is KGHDR and CDR2 is SFDVKD in the germline V gene. V was pared by 11 bases and J by 3 bases, with 13 bases between.

V is TRBV5-1 and J is TRBJ2-3, with D possibly being TRBD2 (5 bases). CDR3 length: 15 amino acids. Germline CDR1 is SGHRS and CDR2 is YFSETQ. Trimming took off 4 bases at V and 4 bases at J, with 16 bases between the two ends. The CDR3 is CASSSRDTSPDTQYF. CDR3 DNA sequence: TGCGCCAGCAGCAGCCGGGATACGAGCCCAGATACGCAGTATTTT.

This chain links TRBV4-1 with TRBJ1-2; 9 positions agree with TRBD1. With V trimmed by 5 bases and J by 5 bases, 3 bases remained unmatched. Looked up from germline, CDR1 is MGHRA and CDR2 is YSYEKL. The CDR3 totals 13 residues. For the CDR3, the DNA is TGCGCCAGCAGCGACGGGACAGGGTATGGCTACACCTTC. This gives the protein CASSDGTGYGYTF.

In this sample, this clonotype turned up a few times. V is TRBV30 and J is TRBJ2-7; D not certain. The CDR3 is 12 amino acids. V gave up 3 bases and J gave up 7 bases, with 13 bases separating them. Germline assignment: CDR1 GTSNPN and CDR2 SVGIG (reference sequence). The CDR3 here is CAWSTDPIEQYF. The DNA for the CDR3 is TGTGCCTGGAGCACTGACCCCATAGAGCAGTACTTC. Based on the CDR3 plus reference TRBV30 and TRBJ2-7, the full variable domain is SQTIHQWPATLVQPVGSPLSLECTVEGTSNPNLYWYRQAAGRGLQLLFYSVGIGQISSEVPQNLSASRPQDRQFILSSKKLLLSDSGFYLCAWSTDPIEQYFGPGTRLTVT.

V gene TRBV20-1 combines with J gene TRBJ1-1, with D possibly TRBD1 on 5 matching bases. Trimming shortened V by 0 bases and J by 8 bases, and 16 bases separated the two germline ends. The germline V gene encodes CDR1 DFQATT and CDR2 SNEGSKA (reference sequence). The CDR3 covers 14 residues. CDR3 region: CSAREGGLGGEAFF. CDR3 in DNA: TGCAGTGCTAGAGAGGGGGGTCTTGGAGGGGAAGCTTTCTTT.

In the case of this clonotype: The junction shows a germline mismatch at one end, possibly a read error. The chain is built from TRBV24-1 and TRBJ2-1, with D possibly matching TRBD2 (6 bases). From germline, CDR1 is KGHDR and CDR2 SFDVKD. The CDR3 extends over 13 amino acids. The CDR3 protein is CATSVRDADEQSF. CDR3 coding DNA: TGTGCCACCAGTGTGCGGGATGCCGATGAGCAGTCCTTC.

The chain uses TRBV7-9 and TRBJ2-3; TRBD2 is a possible D gene (6 bases). This CDR3 spans 17 amino acids. Germline V gene sequence: CDR1 SEHNR, CDR2 FQNEAQ (reference sequence). Trimming stripped 0 bases from V and 6 bases from J, with 19 bases between. The CDR3 loop is CASSLAVRGPTVDTQYF. As DNA, the CDR3 is TGTGCCAGCAGCTTAGCTGTGCGGGGCCCCACCGTGGATACGCAGTATTTT.

This clonotype was counted between two and nine times. The chain couples TRBV7-9 to TRBJ2-3; weak D call: TRBD2 (6 bases). The length of the CDR3 is 12 residues. CDR1 and CDR2 (germline): SEHNR, FQNEAQ (reference sequence). V was clipped by 1 base and J by 8 bases, with 7 bases between them. CDR3 nucleotides: TGTGCCAGCAGCTTAGTCGGGGGTACGCAGTATTTT. Encoded protein: CASSLVGGTQYF.

V and J are TRBV7-2 and TRBJ1-2; TRBD1 is a possible D gene (5 bases). The CDR3 runs to 13 residues. Germline V lookup: CDR1 SGHTA, CDR2 FQGNSA. V was trimmed by 5 bases and J by 6 bases, leaving 13 bases between them. The CDR3 spells CASSPARDHGYTF. CDR3 bases: TGTGCCAGCAGCCCGGCGCGGGACCATGGCTACACCTTC. Supplemented by reference TRBV7-2 and TRBJ1-2, the full variable domain reads GAGVSQSPSNKVTEKGKDVELRCDPISGHTALYWYRQSLGQGLEFLIYFQGNSAPDKSGLPSDRFSAERTGGSVSTLTIQRTQQEDSAVYLCASSPARDHGYTFGSGTRLTVV.

V is TRBV15 and J is TRBJ1-2, with 11 positions matching TRBD1. Trimming removed 3 bases from V and 8 bases from J; junction bases left unmatched: 14. The CDR3 is made up of 17 amino acids. Germline-derived CDR1 and CDR2 are LNHNV and YYDKDF (reference sequence). In nucleotides, the CDR3 is TGTGCCACCAGCAGTGGGCGGGACAGGGGGTTTTCCTACGGCTACACCTTC. It translates to CATSSGRDRGFSYGYTF.

This clonotype was seen repeatedly, ten times or more. This chain joins TRBV3-1 and TRBJ2-7; no definite D call. Germline assignment: CDR1 LGHDT and CDR2 YNNKEL (reference sequence). Deletions cut 1 base from V and 2 bases from J, with 9 bases between. This CDR3 is 14 amino acids long. The CDR3 nucleotides read TGTGCCAGCAGCCAAGGTCGCGCAGCCTACGAGCAGTACTTC. Translating it yields CASSQGRAAYEQYF.

Of note for this clonotype: At one of its ends the junction is not consistent with the germline gene, which may arise from a read error. This chain joins TRBV7-4 and TRBJ1-1, with D unresolved. The CDR3 has 14 residues. Germline assignment: CDR1 SGHVT and CDR2 SQSDAQ. CDR3 in amino acids: CANSHKTIDTEAFF. CDR3 DNA: TGTGCCAACAGCCATAAGACCATCGACACTGAAGCTTTCTTT.

This clonotype was seen repeatedly, ten times or more. The chain uses TRBV7-3 and TRBJ2-2, with D tentatively TRBD2 (5 bases). The V gene lost 3 bases and the J gene lost 2 bases, with 7 bases spanning the gap. The CDR3 contains 14 residues. Germline V CDR1 and CDR2: SGHTA, FQGTGA. For the CDR3, the DNA is TGTGCCAGCAGCTTTAGCGAAAACACCGGGGAGCTGTTTTTT. Translation: CASSFSENTGELFF.

The chain has TRBV29-1 and TRBJ2-7; D call uncertain. Germline CDR1 and CDR2: SQVTM and ANQGSEA. The CDR3 loop spans 16 amino acids. V gave up 2 bases and J gave up 2 bases, with 19 bases separating them. Here the CDR3 DNA reads TGCAGCGTTGAACTCCCCTCGGCTCCGAGGACCTACGAGCAGTACTTC. It is translated as CSVELPSAPRTYEQYF.

This clonotype occurred a few times. The conserved phenylalanine or tryptophan normally closing the CDR3 is absent here, so this likely arose from a read error. This sequence joins TRBV7-3 and TRBJ2-7, with TRBD1 matching 8 bases. Unmatched junction bases numbered 3, after V lost 2 bases and J lost 0 bases. Germline assignment: CDR1 SGHTA and CDR2 FQGTGA. CDR3 length: 15 residues. CDR3: CASSLWTGSSYEQYL. The CDR3 region has the DNA TGTGCCAGCAGCTTATGGACAGGGAGCTCCTACGAGCAGTACCTC.

The table lists this clonotype with many counts. CDR3 amino acids: CASSETGDPYSNQPQHF. The CDR3 coding sequence is TGTGCCAGCAGTGAAACAGGGGATCCCTATAGCAATCAGCCCCAGCATTTT. V is TRBV6-5 and J is TRBJ1-5; 7 positions agree with TRBD1. The CDR3 consists of 17 residues. The V gene end was trimmed by 5 bases and the J gene end by 0 bases; junction bases not matched to a gene: 10. The germline V gene has CDR1 MNHEY and CDR2 SVGAGI.

This clonotype was detected ten times or more. The chain carries TRBV7-9 and TRBJ1-4; D is undetermined. In germline, CDR1 is SEHNR, CDR2 FQNEAQ (reference sequence). V was trimmed by 5 bases and J by 8 bases, leaving 18 bases between them. This CDR3 contains 15 residues. Written as DNA, the CDR3 is TGTGCCAGCAGCGCCTATCCACTCGCCCCCGAAAAACTGTTTTTT. Its translation: CASSAYPLAPEKLFF.

The CDR3 nucleotides are TGTGCCAGTAGGCACGGACGACTGAGCGACGAGCAGTACTTC. Encoded protein: CASRHGRLSDEQYF. This rearrangement joins TRBV19 to TRBJ2-7; D is uncertain. This CDR3 region has 14 residues. In germline, CDR1 is LNHDA, CDR2 SQIVND (reference sequence). V gave up 6 bases and J gave up 5 bases, with 17 bases separating them.

A remark on this clonotype: This may come from a read error, since a much larger clone is one base off. The gene calls are TRBV20-1 and TRBJ2-1; perhaps TRBD2 as D (6 bases). The CDR3 totals 15 residues. Germline CDR1 reads DFQATT; CDR2 reads SNEGSKA (reference sequence). The CDR3 loop is CSASISRDFYNEQLF. Here the CDR3 DNA reads TGCAGTGCTAGTATCTCCCGGGACTTCTACAATGAGCAGCTCTTC.

Notes on this clonotype: An end of the junction does not agree with germline; a read error may underlie this. This chain joins TRBV6-1 and TRBJ1-1; possible D gene TRBD1, 5 bases. The germline CDR1 and CDR2 sequences are MNHNS and SASEGT. The CDR3 is 13 amino acids. The CDR3 sequence: CTSSFFLGVEAFF. DNA of the CDR3: TGTACCAGCAGTTTCTTTTTAGGGGTTGAAGCTTTCTTT.